Shown below are 21 T cell receptor beta chains from a single sample sequenced in a study of OX40 agonist ivuxolimab in advanced cancers. Here immunoSEQ multiplex PCR was the method, and the copy in TCRdb shows in-frame clones only, minus some. The sample consists of about 52,000 clones, 75% to 90% of them appearing once. The sample here was CD4+ or CD8+ T cells sorted from blood, taken in a trial of the OX40 agonist ivuxolimab. Receptors were obtained from an adult with an advanced solid tumor such as melanoma, head and neck, liver or kidney cancer.

The chain couples TRBV9 to TRBJ2-7; 7 nucleotides match TRBD2. Germline V gene sequence: CDR1 SGDLS, CDR2 YYNGEE. The V and J ends lost 4 bases and 7 bases, in that order; junction bases with no gene match: 17. This CDR3 contains 16 residues. CDR3 nucleotides: TGTGCCAGCAGCCCCCGAGGGGACCCGATGGGGGGGGAGCAGTACTTC. Translation: CASSPRGDPMGGEQYF.

The gene calls are TRBV7-8 and TRBJ2-3; D unresolved. CDR1 is SGHVS and CDR2 is FQNEAQ in the germline V gene. This CDR3 comprises 12 residues. Trimming pared 5 bases from V and 5 bases from J, leaving 8 bases between. The CDR3 reads CASSPIIDTQYF. CDR3 in DNA: TGTGCCAGCAGCCCAATAATAGATACGCAGTATTTT.

V and J are TRBV7-2 and TRBJ1-1; D gene ambiguous. From germline, CDR1 is SGHTA and CDR2 FQGNSA. CDR3 length: 13 amino acids. With 3 bases removed from V and 3 bases from J, the gap between germline ends came to 8 bases. The CDR3 DNA sequence: TGTGCCAGCAGCTTTTTCGGGGACACTGAAGCTTTCTTT. Its protein is CASSFFGDTEAFF.

The chain combines TRBV6-1 with TRBJ1-3, with no clear D. The V and J ends lost 0 bases and 7 bases respectively, with 7 bases between them. Germline lookup yields CDR1 MNHNS and CDR2 SASEGT. The CDR3 loop spans 13 amino acids. The CDR3 is CASSEAGKNTIYF. DNA for the CDR3: TGTGCCAGCAGTGAAGCGGGGAAGAACACCATATATTTT.

The rearrangement uses TRBV7-3 and TRBJ2-5; 8 nucleotides line up with TRBD2. With V trimmed by 2 bases and J by 3 bases, 5 bases remained unmatched. The CDR3 length is 15 residues. Germline CDR1 and CDR2: SGHTA and FQGTGA. The CDR3 loop reads CASSLGTSWEETQYF. The CDR3 DNA follows: TGTGCCAGCAGCTTAGGGACTAGTTGGGAAGAGACCCAGTACTTC.

The chain couples TRBV2 to TRBJ1-2; 8 bases line up with TRBD1. With 0 bases clipped from V and 7 bases from J, the junction kept 7 bases outside the gene matches. This CDR3 region has 15 residues. In germline, CDR1 is SNHLY, CDR2 FYNNEI. CDR3 in DNA: TGTGCCAGCAGTGAAGCCGGACAGGGTGTAAGTGGCTACACCTTC. Translating it yields CASSEAGQGVSGYTF.

This clone was picked up a small number of times. CDR3 DNA: TGTGCCACCAGCAGCTGGGCTAGCGGGGAACAAGAGACCCAGTACTTC. This sequence encodes CATSSWASGEQETQYF. This chain connects TRBV15 to TRBJ2-5; 9 nucleotides line up with TRBD2. Trimming at V came to 3 bases and at J to 2 bases, leaving 7 bases not matched to a gene. Germline V gene sequence: CDR1 LNHNV, CDR2 YYDKDF (reference sequence). CDR3 length: 16 residues.

This clone was detected once. The genes are TRBV7-8 and TRBJ1-1, with 10 bases lining up with TRBD1. Germline assignment: CDR1 SGHVS and CDR2 FQNEAQ. This CDR3 has 16 residues. The trim removed 5 bases at V and 1 base at J, leaving 7 bases unmatched. CDR3 sequence reads: CASSPWTGGANTEAFF. The CDR3 region has the DNA TGTGCCAGCAGCCCTTGGACAGGGGGGGCGAACACTGAAGCTTTCTTT.

The rearrangement links TRBV10-3 to TRBJ2-3, with D perhaps being TRBD1 or TRBD2 (6 bases each). This CDR3 spans 15 amino acids. CDR1 and CDR2 (germline): ENHRY, SYGVKD. V gave up 0 bases and J gave up 1 base, with 8 bases separating them. Here the CDR3 DNA reads TGTGCCATCAGTGAGTCGGGGGGCCGCACAGATACGCAGTATTTT. This codes for CAISESGGRTDTQYF.

This chain links TRBV4-2 with TRBJ2-1; D remains ambiguous. Germline V gene lookup returns CDR1 LGHNA and CDR2 YNFKEQ. V was clipped by 0 bases and J by 7 bases, with 4 bases between them. The CDR3 totals 12 residues. CDR3 DNA sequence: TGTGCCAGCAGCCAAGATAGGAATGAGCAGTTCTTC. It translates to CASSQDRNEQFF.

The chain joins TRBV18 to TRBJ1-1; no definite D call. Trimming took off 3 bases at V and 2 bases at J, with 16 bases between the two ends. Germline values: CDR1 KGHSH, CDR2 LQKENI. The CDR3 consists of 16 residues. CDR3: CASSPGPPGDNTEAFF. The CDR3, as DNA: TGTGCCAGCTCACCGGGTCCCCCGGGTGATAACACTGAAGCTTTCTTT.

The CDR3 coding sequence is TGCGCCAGCAGCCACGGCGTTGATAAACCCCTCCACTTT. This encodes CASSHGVDKPLHF. The chain couples TRBV4-3 to TRBJ1-6; D unresolved. CDR1 is LGHNA, CDR2 YSLEER, per germline. The CDR3 is made up of 13 amino acids. V dropped 3 bases and J dropped 12 bases, with 12 bases sitting between them.

V gene TRBV4-1 combines with J gene TRBJ1-2, with a tentative D call TRBD1 (6 bases). CDR1 and CDR2 (germline): MGHRA, YSYEKL. This CDR3 has 16 residues. V was shortened by 1 base and J by 2 bases, with 14 bases between the two germline ends. The CDR3 bases are TGCGCCAGCAGCCAAGCACCAGGACAGCTAAACTATGGCTACACCTTC. Translating it yields CASSQAPGQLNYGYTF.

The rearrangement links TRBV7-6 to TRBJ2-1, with TRBD2 as a possible D gene (5 bases). Deletions cut 1 base from V and 3 bases from J, with 10 bases between. The CDR3 spans 15 residues. Germline assignment: CDR1 SGHVS and CDR2 FNYEAQ. The DNA for the CDR3 is TGTGCCAGCAGCTTAGTTGCGGGCTACTACAATGAGCAGTTCTTC. It is translated as CASSLVAGYYNEQFF.

J is TRBJ2-7 and V is TRBV28, with TRBD2 matching over 8 bases. The CDR3 has 16 residues. CDR1 and CDR2 from the germline V gene are MDHEN and SYDVKM. The V segment lost 4 bases and the J segment 0 bases; nucleotides outside the gene matches: 8. The CDR3 nucleotides read TGTGCCAGCAGTTCCCCGACTAGCGCTAGCTCCTACGAGCAGTACGTC. Translated, it gives CASSSPTSASSYEQYV.

The J gene is TRBJ2-5, the V gene TRBV5-1; 12 bases map to TRBD1. Germline CDR1 is SGHRS and CDR2 is YFSETQ. Germline trimming cut 3 bases from V and 3 bases from J; bases unmatched to any gene: 6. CDR3 length: 16 amino acids. The CDR3 protein is CASSWGDRGLEETQYF. The DNA of the CDR3 is TGCGCCAGCAGCTGGGGGGACAGGGGGCTGGAAGAGACCCAGTACTTC.

A single count supports this clone. J is TRBJ1-1 and V is TRBV20-1; 9 nucleotides line up with TRBD1. Germline-derived CDR1 and CDR2 are DFQATT and SNEGSKA (reference sequence). The CDR3 contains 11 residues. V dropped 6 bases and J dropped 6; count of bases not matched to a gene: 2. For the CDR3, the DNA is TGCAGTGCCAGGACAGGGGCTGAAGCTTTCTTT. As protein: CSARTGAEAFF.

For the CDR3, the DNA is TGTGCCAGCAGCGTTGGGACAGCCAATGAGCAGTTCTTC. Translated: CASSVGTANEQFF. V is TRBV5-6 and J is TRBJ2-1; 7 bases fit TRBD1. The germline V gene has CDR1 SGHDT and CDR2 YYEEEE. There are 13 residues in the CDR3. V gave up 4 bases and J gave up 6 bases; unmatched junction bases: 4.

The chain recombines TRBV4-1 with TRBJ1-2, with a tentative D call TRBD1 (6 bases). Trimming removed 2 bases from V and 6 bases from J, with 10 bases in between. This CDR3 has 13 amino acids. Germline V lookup: CDR1 MGHRA, CDR2 YSYEKL. CDR3 protein: CASSQPRGDGYTF. CDR3 in DNA: TGCGCCAGCAGCCAACCCAGGGGAGATGGCTACACCTTC.

The rearrangement links TRBV19 to TRBJ2-7; 15 positions agree with TRBD2. V gave up 5 bases and J gave up 7 bases; unmatched junction bases: 3. This CDR3 region has 14 residues. CDR1 is LNHDA, CDR2 SQIVND, per germline (reference sequence). CDR3 DNA sequence: TGTGCCAGTAGTGGACTAGCGGGAGGGCGGGAGCAGTACTTC. Translated: CASSGLAGGREQYF.

The chain has TRBV7-9 and TRBJ1-1, with 7 bases that match TRBD1. The J segment lost 0 bases and the V segment lost 6 bases, leaving 7 bases of the junction unmatched. The CDR3 contains 15 residues. Germline CDR1 SEHNR, CDR2 FQNEAQ (reference sequence). Here the CDR3 DNA reads TGTGCCAGCAGTTATTGGACAGGAATGAACACTGAAGCTTTCTTT. The encoded protein is CASSYWTGMNTEAFF.